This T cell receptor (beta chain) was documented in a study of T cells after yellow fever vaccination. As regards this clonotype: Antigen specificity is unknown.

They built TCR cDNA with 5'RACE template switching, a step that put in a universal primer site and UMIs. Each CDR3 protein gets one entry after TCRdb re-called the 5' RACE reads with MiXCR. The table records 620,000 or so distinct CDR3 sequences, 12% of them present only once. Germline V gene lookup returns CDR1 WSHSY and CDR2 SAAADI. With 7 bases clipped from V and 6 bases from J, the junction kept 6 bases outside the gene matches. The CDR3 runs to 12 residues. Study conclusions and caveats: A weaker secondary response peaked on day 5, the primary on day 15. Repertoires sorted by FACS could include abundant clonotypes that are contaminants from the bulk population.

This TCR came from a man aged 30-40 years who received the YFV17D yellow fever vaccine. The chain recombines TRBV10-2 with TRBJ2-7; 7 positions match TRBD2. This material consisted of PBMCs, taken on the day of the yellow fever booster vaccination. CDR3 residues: CASNAGAAEQYF. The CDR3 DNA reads TGCGCCAGCAATGCGGGAGCAGCCGAGCAGTACTTC.